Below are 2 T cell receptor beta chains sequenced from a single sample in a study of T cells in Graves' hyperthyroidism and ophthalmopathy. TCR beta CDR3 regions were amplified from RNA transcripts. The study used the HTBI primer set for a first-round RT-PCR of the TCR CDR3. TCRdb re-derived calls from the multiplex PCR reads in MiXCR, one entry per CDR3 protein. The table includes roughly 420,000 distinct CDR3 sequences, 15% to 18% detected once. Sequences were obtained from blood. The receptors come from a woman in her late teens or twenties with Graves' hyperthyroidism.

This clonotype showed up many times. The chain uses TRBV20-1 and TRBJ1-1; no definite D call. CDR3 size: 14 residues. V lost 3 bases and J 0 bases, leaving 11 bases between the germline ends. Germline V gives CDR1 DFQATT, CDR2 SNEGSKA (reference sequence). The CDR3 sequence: CSASEYQVNTEAFF. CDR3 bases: TGCAGTGCTAGCGAATACCAGGTGAACACTGAAGCTTTCTTT.

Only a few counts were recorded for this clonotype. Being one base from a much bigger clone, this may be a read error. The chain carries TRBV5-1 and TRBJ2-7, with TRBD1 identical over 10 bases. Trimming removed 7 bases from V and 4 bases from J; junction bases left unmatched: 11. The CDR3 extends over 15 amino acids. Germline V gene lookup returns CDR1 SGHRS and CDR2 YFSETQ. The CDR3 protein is CASRTDRGPTYEQYF. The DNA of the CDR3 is TGCGCCAGCCGGACAGACAGGGGGCCTACGTACGAGCAGTACTTC.